The clone carrying this TCR beta chain has only a few counts. Its matching antigen is unknown. The data were taken from a study of CD8 T cells in ankylosing spondylitis. Quantitative molecular-barcoded 5'-RACE generated the TCR beta libraries. TCRdb fed the 5' RACE reads into MiXCR, producing one record per CDR3 protein. Among roughly 700,000 distinct CDR3 sequences, under 20% were seen once, and the ten largest hold under 20%. CDR1 and CDR2 (germline): LGHNA, YNFKEQ. This CDR3 region has 14 residues. V shed 4 bases and J shed 5 bases, with 11 bases lying between them. Overall study findings and caveats: Disease-linked clones were reportedly significantly enriched in matched ankylosing spondylitis synovial fluid. There was a TCR beta motif, made of several highly homologous variants, that appeared characteristic of ankylosing spondylitis blood. Reports of some motif variants in reactive arthritis synovial fluid and blood predate this one.

The clonotype was recovered from a male donor with ankylosing spondylitis. Sequenced material: blood, either unsorted or a sorted T cell fraction (not recorded which). V gene TRBV4-2 combines with J gene TRBJ1-4; no clear D gene. DNA of the CDR3: TGTGCCAGCAGCCCCGCGTGGCAGAATGAAAAACTGTTTTTT. It is translated as CASSPAWQNEKLFF.